What follows are 26 T cell receptor beta chains derived from one specimen sequenced in a study of blood T cells in healthy people across ages. Combining a sample-barcoded 5' primer with a J-beta primer mix, a second PCR ran for 7 to 11 cycles. Each CDR3 protein gets one entry after TCRdb re-called the 5' RACE reads with MiXCR. The sample shows roughly 680,000 distinct CDR3 sequences, roughly 21% of them seen only once. The sequenced sample was blood. The receptors were gathered from a man aged 70-80 years in good health.

This clonotype has at least ten counts. The chain links TRBV28 to TRBJ1-2; maybe TRBD1 (6 bases). CDR3 length: 12 residues. V was trimmed by 5 bases and J by 8 bases, leaving 12 bases between them. In germline, CDR1 is MDHEN, CDR2 SYDVKM. DNA for the CDR3: TGTGCCAGCAGTACAGGGAGGGAAGGCTACACCTTC. It encodes CASSTGREGYTF.

On this clonotype: The CDR3 end shows no conserved phenylalanine or tryptophan, and so a read error is likely. V is TRBV12-3 or TRBV12-4 and J is TRBJ2-1; 9 bases agree with TRBD2. With V trimmed by 7 bases and J by 8 bases, 9 bases remained unmatched. CDR3 length: 14 amino acids. CDR3 sequence reads: CASKGSGRAYEQFS. The DNA for the CDR3 is TGTGCCAGCAAAGGTAGCGGGAGAGCATATGAGCAGTTCTCC.

Remarks on this clonotype: A much bigger clone sits one base away, suggesting this may be a read error. The V and J genes are TRBV3-1 and TRBJ2-2; 7 positions match TRBD2. Germline CDR1 reads LGHDT; CDR2 reads YNNKEL (reference sequence). The CDR3 contains 16 residues. The CDR3 DNA reads TGTGCCCGCAGCCAAGAGAAGTTAGCGGGCACCGGGGAGCTGTTTTTT. It is translated as CARSQEKLAGTGELFF.

As regards this clonotype: An end of the junction does not agree with germline; a read error may underlie this. This chain links TRBV25-1 with TRBJ2-1; a possible D gene is TRBD2 (6 bases). The CDR3 is 16 amino acids. Germline assignment: CDR1 MGHDK and CDR2 SYGVNS. The CDR3 region has the DNA TGTGCCAGCAGTGTGTTGGGGGGTAACTCCTACAATGAGCAGTTGTTC. It specifies CASSVLGGNSYNEQLF. Based on the CDR3 plus reference TRBV25-1 and TRBJ2-1, the full variable domain is EADIYQTPRYLVIGTGKKITLECSQTMGHDKMYWYQQDPGMELHLIHYSYGVNSTEKGDLSSESTVSRIRTEHFPLTLESARPSHTSQYLCASSVLGGNSYNEQLFGPGTRLTVL.

This clonotype was picked up a small number of times. J is TRBJ1-5 and V is TRBV18, with D hard to call. Per germline, CDR1 KGHSH and CDR2 LQKENI. V was shortened by 3 bases and J by 11 bases, with 11 bases between the two germline ends. CDR3 length: 12 amino acids. CDR3 in DNA: TGTGCCAGCTCACCTGAGGGCAAGTCCCAGCATTTT. Its protein is CASSPEGKSQHF.

This clonotype was seen only a few times. The chain recombines TRBV10-2 with TRBJ2-2; the D is unclear. The V gene lost 2 bases and the J gene lost 9 bases, with 10 bases spanning the gap. This CDR3 has 13 amino acids. Per germline, CDR1 WSHSY and CDR2 SAAADI. This CDR3 reads CASSEPSPRELFF. As DNA, the CDR3 is TGCGCCAGCAGTGAGCCCTCTCCTCGGGAGCTGTTTTTT.

This clonotype was recorded a few times. V usage is TRBV4-1 and J usage is TRBJ2-1; TRBD1 aligns across 10 bases. In germline, CDR1 is MGHRA, CDR2 YSYEKL. This CDR3 spans 16 amino acids. Unmatched junction bases numbered 1, after V lost 2 bases and J lost 0 bases. The CDR3 DNA reads TGCGCCAGCAGCCAATGGACAGGGGGCTCCTACAATGAGCAGTTCTTC. As protein: CASSQWTGGSYNEQFF.

The CDR3, as DNA: TGCAGTGCTAGACCCACTAGCGGGAGGTATGAGCAGTTCTTC. Its protein product is CSARPTSGRYEQFF. V usage is TRBV20-1 and J usage is TRBJ2-1; 12 positions match TRBD2. The CDR3 is 14 residues long. Trimming cost V 2 bases and J 8 bases; bases outside gene matches: 4. Germline assignment: CDR1 DFQATT and CDR2 SNEGSKA (reference sequence).

V and J are TRBV28 and TRBJ2-5, with 7 bases fitting TRBD1. Germline assignment: CDR1 MDHEN and CDR2 SYDVKM. The CDR3 extends over 12 amino acids. The V segment lost 7 bases and the J segment 3 bases; nucleotides outside the gene matches: 2. The CDR3 loop reads CASNTGEETQYF. CDR3 in DNA: TGTGCCAGCAATACAGGGGAAGAGACCCAGTACTTC.

J is TRBJ2-5 and V is TRBV5-6; no definite D call. With 2 bases removed from V and 3 bases from J, the gap between germline ends came to 14 bases. In germline, CDR1 is SGHDT, CDR2 YYEEEE. This CDR3 is 15 amino acids long. CDR3 sequence: CASSFWTDLKETQYF. Written as DNA, the CDR3 is TGTGCCAGCAGCTTTTGGACCGATCTAAAAGAGACCCAGTACTTC.

The sample holds a few counts of this clonotype. The junction shows a germline mismatch at one end, possibly a read error. The chain uses TRBV29-1 and TRBJ2-5, with 13 bases matching TRBD2. The CDR3 is made up of 15 amino acids. Germline V gene lookup returns CDR1 SQVTM and CDR2 ANQGSEA. CDR3 in amino acids: CSVERTSGSLETKYF. Here the CDR3 DNA reads TGCAGCGTTGAAAGGACTAGCGGGAGTTTGGAGACCAAGTACTTC.

A few counts support this clonotype. V and J are TRBV28 and TRBJ2-4, with D possibly TRBD2 on 6 matching bases. This CDR3 is built from 14 residues. The germline V gene has CDR1 MDHEN and CDR2 SYDVKM. Trimming stripped 3 bases from V and 7 bases from J, with 13 bases between. The CDR3 DNA is TGTGCCAGCAGTTTTGGGGGTGCGGGGAACATTCAGTACTTC. As protein: CASSFGGAGNIQYF.

CDR3 nucleotide sequence: TGTGCCAGCAGCCAGGTTACTAGCGGGGGGCGGCAGACCCAGTACTTC. Encoded protein: CASSQVTSGGRQTQYF. This chain joins TRBV3-1 and TRBJ2-5, with 12 bases identical to TRBD2. The CDR3 totals 16 residues. The germline gives CDR1 LGHDT, CDR2 YNNKEL (reference sequence). V lost 3 bases to trimming and J lost 6 bases; unmatched junction nucleotides: 8.

This clonotype has more than one count but fewer than ten. This chain joins TRBV7-3 and TRBJ2-2, with 7 bases aligning to TRBD1. Germline CDR1 and CDR2: SGHTA and FQGTGA. This CDR3 has 15 amino acids. The junction had 4 bases not matched to a gene; V was cut back by 1 base and J by 5 bases. CDR3 region: CASSLITGETGELFF. For the CDR3, the DNA is TGTGCCAGCAGCTTAATAACAGGGGAAACCGGGGAGCTGTTTTTT.

The chain is built from TRBV10-3 and TRBJ2-5; D unclear. CDR1 ENHRY and CDR2 SYGVKD come from the germline V gene. This CDR3 contains 11 residues. Trimming took 8 bases from V and 3 from J, leaving 7 bases between them. This chain's CDR3 is CAISAKETQYF. CDR3 coding DNA: TGTGCCATCTCGGCCAAAGAGACCCAGTACTTC.

The genes are TRBV14 and TRBJ2-2; D not resolved. Germline CDR1 SGHDN, CDR2 FVKESK. The length of the CDR3 is 15 residues. V was trimmed by 2 bases and J by 5 bases, leaving 12 bases between them. The CDR3 DNA follows: TGTGCCAGCAGCCAATTCTCGAGGCCTACCGGGGAGCTGTTTTTT. Residues: CASSQFSRPTGELFF.

The chain employs TRBV7-3 and TRBJ2-3; no reliable D call. The V gene's germline CDR1 is SGHTA and CDR2 FQGTGA. The CDR3 has 14 residues. Trimming left V 1 base short and J 6 bases short, with 11 bases between. The CDR3 bases are TGTGCCAGCAGCTTAAATAGTTACGCCGATACGCAGTATTTT. It encodes CASSLNSYADTQYF. The entire variable domain, with the rest obtained from reference TRBV7-3 and TRBJ2-3, is as follows: GAGVSQTPSNKVTEKGKYVELRCDPISGHTALYWYRQSLGQGPEFLIYFQGTGAADDSGLPNDRFFAVRPEGSVSTLKIQRTERGDSAVYLCASSLNSYADTQYFGPGTRLTVL.

This clonotype turned up a few times. Germline and junction disagree at one end, which may indicate a read error. The genes are TRBV20-1 and TRBJ2-1, with a possible D match to TRBD2 (5 bases). CDR1 DFQATT and CDR2 SNEGSKA come from the germline V gene (reference sequence). The CDR3 is made up of 12 amino acids. The chain's CDR3 is CRAGGSSYEQCF. The DNA for the CDR3 is TGCAGGGCGGGTGGTTCTTCCTACGAGCAGTGCTTC.

This clonotype was recorded at least ten times. J is TRBJ2-5 and V is TRBV6-1, with D perhaps matching TRBD1 (6 bases). V lost 5 bases and J lost 4, with 11 bases in between. This CDR3 has 13 residues. Germline CDR1 reads MNHNS; CDR2 reads SASEGT. The CDR3 reads CASSRPGVETQYF. DNA for the CDR3: TGTGCCAGCAGTAGACCAGGGGTAGAGACCCAGTACTTC.

This clonotype has only a few counts. The chain joins TRBV29-1 to TRBJ2-1; 10 bases map to TRBD2. Germline-derived CDR1 and CDR2 are SQVTM and ANQGSEA. V shed 1 base and J 8 bases; nucleotides not matched to a gene: 14. The CDR3 is made up of 17 amino acids. This CDR3 reads CSVEGLQGLAGVYEQFF. The CDR3 DNA sequence: TGCAGCGTTGAAGGACTACAGGGCCTAGCGGGAGTCTATGAGCAGTTCTTC.

This chain joins TRBV2 and TRBJ2-2; tentatively, D is TRBD2 (6 bases). CDR3 length: 12 residues. Trimming left V 6 bases short and J 7 bases short, with 9 bases between. CDR1 and CDR2 (germline): SNHLY, FYNNEI. CDR3 DNA sequence: TGTGCCAGCAGGGGCGGGGTCGGGGAGCTGTTTTTT. Residues: CASRGGVGELFF.

This clonotype was seen only a few times. V is TRBV4-1 and J is TRBJ2-1, with 11 bases aligning to TRBD2. Trimming removed 2 bases from V and 0 bases from J; junction bases left unmatched: 6. This CDR3 is built from 18 residues. Per the germline V gene, CDR1 is MGHRA and CDR2 is YSYEKL. CDR3 DNA: TGCGCCAGCAGCCAATGGGCGCTAGCGGGAGGCTCCTACAATGAGCAGTTCTTC. As protein: CASSQWALAGGSYNEQFF.

Only a few counts were recorded for this clonotype. The genes are TRBV29-1 and TRBJ1-1; maybe TRBD1 (5 bases). This CDR3 region has 12 residues. V was cut by 7 bases and J by 1 base, with 10 bases left in between. Germline V CDR1 and CDR2: SQVTM, ANQGSEA. The CDR3 DNA is TGCAGCGGCGGGACGGGGAACACTGAAGCTTTCTTT. Translation: CSGGTGNTEAFF.

In its sample, this clonotype was seen a few times. CDR3 sequence: CASSHGTGGEQYF. The DNA for the CDR3 is TGTGCCAGCTCACACGGGACAGGGGGCGAGCAGTACTTC. The chain is built from TRBV18 and TRBJ2-7; 11 nucleotides agree with TRBD1. CDR3 length: 13 amino acids. Germline assignment: CDR1 KGHSH and CDR2 LQKENI. The V and J ends lost 4 bases and 6 bases, in that order; junction bases with no gene match: 2.

The genes are TRBV7-2 and TRBJ1-5; 7 bases match TRBD1. Trimming at V came to 3 bases and at J to 6 bases, leaving 8 bases not matched to a gene. Germline V lookup: CDR1 SGHTA, CDR2 FQGNSA. There are 15 residues in the CDR3. The CDR3 here is CASSFGTASGQPQHF. In DNA, the CDR3 is TGTGCCAGCAGCTTCGGGACAGCCTCTGGTCAGCCCCAGCATTTT.

The CDR3 spells CASSHKGNTEAFF. Written as DNA, the CDR3 is TGTGCCAGCAGTCACAAGGGGAACACTGAAGCTTTCTTT. The rearrangement uses TRBV7-6 and TRBJ1-1, with D unresolved. Germline loops: CDR1 SGHVS, CDR2 FNYEAQ. The CDR3 sequence is 13 residues long. Trimming pared 6 bases from V and 1 base from J, leaving 9 bases between.